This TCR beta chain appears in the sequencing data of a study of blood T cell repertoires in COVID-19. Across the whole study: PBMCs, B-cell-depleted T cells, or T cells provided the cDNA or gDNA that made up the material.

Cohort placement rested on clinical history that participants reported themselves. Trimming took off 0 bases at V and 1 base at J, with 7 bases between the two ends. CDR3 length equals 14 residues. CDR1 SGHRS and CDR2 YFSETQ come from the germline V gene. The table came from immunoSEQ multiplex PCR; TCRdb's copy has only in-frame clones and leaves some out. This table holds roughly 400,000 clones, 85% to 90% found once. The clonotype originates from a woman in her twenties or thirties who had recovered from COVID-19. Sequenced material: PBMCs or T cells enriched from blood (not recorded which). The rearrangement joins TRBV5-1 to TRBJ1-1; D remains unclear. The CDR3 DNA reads TGCGCCAGCAGCTTGGACAGCACGAACACTGAAGCTTTCTTT. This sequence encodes CASSLDSTNTEAFF. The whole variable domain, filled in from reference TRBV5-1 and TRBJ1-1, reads KAGVTQTPRYLIKTRGQQVTLSCSPISGHRSVSWYQQTPGQGLQFLFEYFSETQRNKGNFPGRFSGRQFSNSRSEMNVSTLELGDSALYLCASSLDSTNTEAFFGQGTRLTVV.